This T cell receptor (beta chain) emerged from a study of cytomegalovirus exposure and HLA in healthy donors. Study-level information: Findings of an earlier analysis included roughly 110 million unique TCR beta sequences from 200 million or so T cells.

60 Vbeta and 13 Jbeta primers were used in PCR. Sequencing was performed with immunoSEQ multiplex PCR; in TCRdb, only in-frame clones are kept and a portion is missing. The sample yields 90,000 to 150,000 clones, 73% seen once. CDR1 is MNHEY and CDR2 is SMNVEV in the germline V gene (reference sequence). V was cut by 4 bases and J by 4 bases, with 10 bases left in between. The CDR3 is 14 residues long. The chain couples TRBV27 to TRBJ2-2, with D possibly being TRBD1 (5 bases). The sample comprised PBMCs. The origin of this receptor is a woman in her forties in good health and CMV-seronegative. DNA of the CDR3: TGTGCCAGCAGTTCCAGCCAGGGCACCGGGGAGCTGTTTTTT. Translation: CASSSSQGTGELFF.